Each of the 4 T cell receptor beta chains below was sequenced from the same sample in a study of OX40 agonist ivuxolimab in advanced cancers. Library creation used the immunoSEQ multiplex PCR assay. TCRdb mirrors the immuneACCESS table, restricted to in-frame sequences. Some clones are absent from its copies; in checked studies, under half trace to an unresolved V gene, and the reason for the others is unknown. Recorded for this sample are more than 50,000 clones; about 79% of them occurred a single time. The ten largest clones represent around 2.4% of the sample. The specimen was CD4+ or CD8+ T cells sorted from blood, collected in a trial of the OX40 agonist ivuxolimab. These receptors were collected from an adult with an advanced solid tumor such as melanoma, head and neck, liver or kidney cancer.

This clone was picked up one time. Here the CDR3 DNA reads TGTGCCACCAGCAGAGAGGCGAGCTCCTACGAGCAGTACTTC. This encodes CATSREASSYEQYF. The chain has TRBV15 and TRBJ2-5; D unresolved. Judging by the DNA end, TRBJ2-7 fits better; the J call may be wrong. CDR3 length: 14 amino acids. Germline CDR1 is LNHNV and CDR2 is YYDKDF (reference sequence).

V and J are TRBV29-1 and TRBJ2-5; 9 nucleotides match TRBD1. Germline assignment: CDR1 SQVTM and CDR2 ANQGSEA. Trimming cost V 5 bases and J 5 bases; bases outside gene matches: 6. CDR3 size: 13 residues. The CDR3 spells CSVPQGALETQYF. The CDR3 DNA is TGCAGCGTTCCACAGGGGGCTTTGGAGACCCAGTACTTC.

The DNA for the CDR3 is TGTGCCAGCAGTTACTCCGGGTGGGGATCACCCCTCCACTTT. Translation: CASSYSGWGSPLHF. The V and J genes are TRBV6-6 and TRBJ1-6; no clear D gene. CDR3 length equals 14 residues. Looked up from germline, CDR1 is MNHNY and CDR2 is SVGAGI (reference sequence). V dropped 0 bases and J dropped 10 bases, with 10 bases sitting between them.

V usage is TRBV7-3 and J usage is TRBJ2-5; 9 nucleotides align to TRBD1. Trimming at V came to 5 bases and at J to 5 bases, leaving 6 bases not matched to a gene. Germline CDR1 SGHTA, CDR2 FQGTGA. The CDR3 covers 14 residues. The CDR3 sequence is CASSLGTGKETQYF. CDR3 in DNA: TGTGCCAGCAGCCTCGGGACAGGGAAGGAGACCCAGTACTTC.